This TCR beta chain is drawn from a study of technical replicates of blood from a handful of donors. This CDR3 region has 16 residues. The V gene lost 5 bases and the J gene lost 0 bases, with 16 bases spanning the gap. CDR1 MNHNY and CDR2 SVGAGI come from the germline V gene (reference sequence). Using immunoSEQ multiplex PCR, the repertoire was profiled, and TCRdb retains in-frame clones only, with some absent. The sample holds tens of thousands of clones, 95% to 96% seen once. Sequencing was performed on T cells isolated from PBMCs. The source of this sequence is a human donor in good health. The chain carries TRBV6-6 and TRBJ1-1; possibly TRBD1 for D (5 bases). CDR3 nucleotide sequence: TGTGCCAGCAGTACCGACAGTTATAAGATGAACACTGAAGCTTTCTTT. This gives the protein CASSTDSYKMNTEAFF.